Each of the 27 T cell receptor beta chains below was sequenced from the same sample in a study of identical twins. In TCRdb, the 5' RACE reads were re-called with MiXCR into one record per CDR3 protein. The sample yields about 570,000 distinct CDR3 sequences, 7.5% to 10% seen once. This sample was shared with a second study, whose subject was yellow fever vaccine responses in identical twins.

Specimen: PBMCs. These receptors originate from a woman between 18 and 30 years old in good health.

This clonotype has a count of ten or more. The chain uses TRBV11-3 and TRBJ2-2; perhaps TRBD2 as D (6 bases). Trimming pared 5 bases from V and 2 bases from J, leaving 18 bases between. Germline V gene data show CDR1 as SGHNT and CDR2 as YENEEA. CDR3 length: 17 amino acids. The CDR3 DNA reads as TGTGCCAGCAGCCATAGGGCGGCTAGCGATAACACCGGGGAGCTGTTTTTT. As protein: CASSHRAASDNTGELFF.

This clonotype was seen only a few times. This chain joins TRBV3-1 and TRBJ2-7, with D tentatively TRBD1 or TRBD2 (7 bases each). Germline assignment: CDR1 LGHDT and CDR2 YNNKEL (reference sequence). The length of the CDR3 is 14 residues. V was trimmed by 1 base and J by 5 bases, leaving 12 bases between them. The CDR3 nucleotides read TGTGCCAGCAGCCAAGGGCCAGGGGGGGACGAGCAGTACTTC. As protein: CASSQGPGGDEQYF.

The chain couples TRBV7-9 to TRBJ2-7; maybe TRBD2 (6 bases). The germline V gene has CDR1 SEHNR and CDR2 FQNEAQ (reference sequence). The CDR3 is 14 amino acids. V dropped 7 bases and J dropped 13 bases, with 26 bases sitting between them. This CDR3 reads CASTAGGTGARFYF. In DNA, the CDR3 is TGTGCCAGCACCGCCGGGGGTACAGGAGCCCGTTTTTACTTC.

The V call is TRBV3-1, the J call TRBJ2-4; TRBD2 matches 8 bases. This CDR3 has 15 amino acids. Germline loops: CDR1 LGHDT, CDR2 YNNKEL (reference sequence). The V gene end was trimmed by 0 bases and the J gene end by 7 bases; junction bases not matched to a gene: 5. Here the CDR3 DNA reads TGTGCCAGCAGCCAAGATCGGACGGGGGGGAACATTCAGTACTTC. Its translation: CASSQDRTGGNIQYF.

The chain joins TRBV20-1 to TRBJ2-1, with D possibly TRBD2 on 5 matching bases. Germline V gives CDR1 DFQATT, CDR2 SNEGSKA (reference sequence). The CDR3 has 13 residues. With 4 bases removed from V and 12 bases from J, the gap between germline ends came to 19 bases. CDR3 nucleotide sequence: TGCAGTGCTAACGCTGCGGGTATAGTAGGGCAGTTCTTC. Translation: CSANAAGIVGQFF.

J is TRBJ2-5 and V is TRBV7-9; TRBD2 matches at 10 bases. Germline values: CDR1 SEHNR, CDR2 FQNEAQ (reference sequence). After removal of 4 bases from V and 5 bases from J, the junction contained 13 bases not matched to a gene. The CDR3 spans 17 residues. The CDR3 DNA reads as TGTGCCAGCAGCTCCCGGACTAGCGGCCGGGTCAGGGAGACCCAGTACTTC. Translated: CASSSRTSGRVRETQYF.

This clonotype has only a few counts. The gene calls are TRBV6-2 or TRBV6-3 and TRBJ2-3; 14 bases are shared with TRBD2. The germline CDR1 and CDR2 sequences are MNHEY and SVGEGT. The CDR3 sequence is 23 residues long. Losses at the gene ends were 4 bases for V and 4 bases for J; bases not matched to a gene: 25. Written as DNA, the CDR3 is TGTGCCAGCAGTTCCCCAATCCCCGGGACTAGCGGGAGAGGGCACTCAGGGCCAGATACGCAGTATTTT. This sequence encodes CASSSPIPGTSGRGHSGPDTQYF.

The J gene is TRBJ2-3, the V gene TRBV19, with 7 bases matching TRBD2. The CDR3 consists of 15 residues. Looked up from germline, CDR1 is LNHDA and CDR2 is SQIVND (reference sequence). V trimming: 6 bases; J trimming: 6 bases; junction bases outside the gene matches: 12. The CDR3 DNA follows: TGTGCCAGTAGCCAGACTAGCCCAAGAGTGGATACGCAGTATTTT. This encodes CASSQTSPRVDTQYF.

V gene TRBV30 combines with J gene TRBJ2-5; tentative D call: TRBD2 (5 bases). Trimming took off 0 bases at V and 7 bases at J, with 18 bases between the two ends. Per germline, CDR1 GTSNPN and CDR2 SVGIG (reference sequence). The CDR3 has 15 amino acids. Written as DNA, the CDR3 is TGTGCCTGGAGTGTACTTGGTCTGGGAGCGGTGACCCAGTACTTC. Amino acids: CAWSVLGLGAVTQYF.

This clonotype was seen repeatedly, ten times or more. V and J are TRBV4-1 and TRBJ1-4; D uncertain. The CDR3 runs to 16 residues. V lost 0 bases, J lost 5 bases, and 13 bases lay in between. From germline, CDR1 is MGHRA and CDR2 YSYEKL. CDR3: CASSQDLPWSNEKLFF. The CDR3 coding sequence is TGCGCCAGCAGCCAAGACCTTCCGTGGAGCAATGAAAAACTGTTTTTT.

Only a few counts were recorded for this clonotype. The V and J genes are TRBV12-3 or TRBV12-4 and TRBJ2-6, with 7 positions matching TRBD1. This CDR3 comprises 16 residues. With V trimmed by 6 bases and J by 0 bases, 5 bases remained unmatched. The chain's CDR3 is CASRGQVNSGANVLTF. As DNA, the CDR3 is TGTGCCAGCAGAGGACAGGTGAACTCTGGGGCCAACGTCCTGACTTTC.

The chain carries TRBV5-6 and TRBJ2-6; 12 bases are shared with TRBD1. From germline, CDR1 is SGHDT and CDR2 YYEEEE. Trimming took 2 bases from V and 3 from J; bases not matched to a gene: 12. This CDR3 is built from 20 residues. CDR3 residues: CASSFIPGQGAEGGANVLTF. The DNA for the CDR3 is TGTGCCAGCAGCTTCATCCCGGGACAGGGGGCCGAAGGTGGGGCCAACGTCCTGACTTTC.

This clonotype was seen only a few times. The chain is built from TRBV20-1 and TRBJ2-4, with 7 bases lining up with TRBD2. Per the germline V gene, CDR1 is DFQATT and CDR2 is SNEGSKA (reference sequence). The CDR3 has 15 residues. With 0 bases clipped from V and 6 bases from J, the junction kept 8 bases outside the gene matches. This chain's CDR3 is CSARDLASGINIQYF. The CDR3 DNA follows: TGCAGTGCTAGAGATCTGGCTAGCGGAATAAACATTCAGTACTTC.

This clonotype was detected ten times or more. V gene TRBV5-5 combines with J gene TRBJ1-5; TRBD1 matches 8 bases. V trimming: 7 bases; J trimming: 7 bases; junction bases outside the gene matches: 16. The CDR3 runs 16 residues. Germline lookup yields CDR1 SGHKS and CDR2 YYEKEE (reference sequence). The CDR3 is CASGSLLSGGDQPQHF. The CDR3 DNA reads as TGTGCCAGCGGGAGCCTTCTTTCAGGGGGCGACCAGCCCCAGCATTTT.

This clonotype was seen many times. V gene TRBV9 combines with J gene TRBJ1-1; 9 nucleotides match TRBD1. The length of the CDR3 is 14 residues. The germline V gene has CDR1 SGDLS and CDR2 YYNGEE. The ends lost 4 bases at V and 4 bases at J; junction bases unmatched: 5. Written as DNA, the CDR3 is TGTGCCAGCAGCCGAACAGGGGGCGGCACTGAAGCTTTCTTT. It yields the protein CASSRTGGGTEAFF.

This clonotype was detected a few times. The V call is TRBV27, the J call TRBJ1-2, with 8 bases aligning to TRBD1. The CDR3 extends over 15 amino acids. V shed 5 bases, J shed 3 bases, and the junction held 8 bases outside the gene matches. Germline CDR1 MNHEY, CDR2 SMNVEV (reference sequence). The CDR3: CASSTSGGPDYGYTF. The CDR3 nucleotides read TGTGCCAGCAGTACTTCAGGGGGCCCGGACTATGGCTACACCTTC.

CDR3 sequence (DNA): TGTGCCAGCAGTTACTCGACGCAGGGTTGGTACAATGAGCAGTTCTTC. Residues: CASSYSTQGWYNEQFF. This chain joins TRBV6-2 or TRBV6-3 and TRBJ2-1, with D possibly TRBD1 on 5 matching bases. V shed 0 bases and J shed 4 bases, with 13 bases lying between them. This CDR3 has 16 residues. Germline-derived CDR1 and CDR2 are MNHEY and SVGEGT.

The sample holds many counts of this clonotype. V and J are TRBV10-3 and TRBJ2-6, with unresolved D. The CDR3 sequence is 16 residues long. Per germline, CDR1 ENHRY and CDR2 SYGVKD. The ends were cut back, 8 bases at V and 0 bases at J, with 14 bases in the middle. CDR3 in amino acids: CAIFGRVSSGANVLTF. CDR3 DNA sequence: TGTGCCATCTTCGGAAGGGTCTCCTCTGGGGCCAACGTCCTGACTTTC.

The chain couples TRBV20-1 to TRBJ2-5, with 7 bases identical to TRBD2. The CDR3 runs 14 residues. V shed 2 bases, J shed 5 bases, and the junction held 8 bases outside the gene matches. CDR1 is DFQATT and CDR2 is SNEGSKA in the germline V gene (reference sequence). The CDR3 loop reads CSARPLAVVETQYF. CDR3 sequence (DNA): TGCAGTGCTAGACCGCTAGCGGTCGTCGAGACCCAGTACTTC.

This clonotype was seen ten or more times. The rearrangement joins TRBV11-2 to TRBJ2-7; 7 bases map to TRBD1. The germline V gene has CDR1 SGHAT and CDR2 FQNNGV. V lost 9 bases to trimming and J lost 4 bases; unmatched junction nucleotides: 6. This CDR3 spans 12 amino acids. CDR3: CASSQTGYEQYF. The CDR3 region has the DNA TGTGCCAGTAGCCAGACAGGGTACGAGCAGTACTTC.

This clonotype was observed at least ten times. The rearrangement links TRBV10-3 to TRBJ2-2; 12 nucleotides agree with TRBD2. The CDR3 runs 15 residues. J lost 4 bases, V lost 4 bases, and 1 base had no gene match. Germline V gene lookup returns CDR1 ENHRY and CDR2 SYGVKD. CDR3 sequence: CAISGTSGATGELFF. CDR3 in DNA: TGTGCCATCAGTGGGACTAGCGGGGCCACCGGGGAGCTGTTTTTT.

The rearrangement links TRBV2 to TRBJ2-3; D is undetermined. The CDR3 has 14 residues. The germline V gene has CDR1 SNHLY and CDR2 FYNNEI. Trimming removed 7 bases from V and 1 base from J, with 12 bases in between. In DNA, the CDR3 is TGTGCCAGCAAGGTCGGAACCCGCACAGATACGCAGTATTTT. This gives the protein CASKVGTRTDTQYF. Full variable domain (missing parts from reference TRBV2 and TRBJ2-3): EPEVTQTPSHQVTQMGQEVILRCVPISNHLYFYWYRQILGQKVEFLVSFYNNEISEKSEIFDDQFSVERPDGSNFTLKIRSTKLEDSAMYFCASKVGTRTDTQYFGPGTRLTVL.

This clonotype was observed at least ten times. The rearrangement uses TRBV20-1 and TRBJ1-2, with D unclear. Germline V CDR1 and CDR2: DFQATT, SNEGSKA (reference sequence). The CDR3 consists of 14 residues. Trimming shortened V by 2 bases and J by 5 bases, and 15 bases separated the two germline ends. CDR3 in amino acids: CSARFRGQSYGYTF. The CDR3 nucleotides are TGCAGTGCTAGATTTAGAGGGCAGTCTTATGGCTACACCTTC.

The V and J genes are TRBV6-2 or TRBV6-3 and TRBJ2-1; the D gene is possibly TRBD1 (5 bases). The CDR3 totals 16 residues. Germline V gene sequence: CDR1 MNHEY, CDR2 SVGEGT. Trimming took 5 bases from V and 0 from J, leaving 14 bases between them. The CDR3 is CASSPMGRVSYNEQFF. The CDR3 nucleotides are TGTGCCAGCAGTCCGATGGGCAGGGTCTCCTACAATGAGCAGTTCTTC.

The chain couples TRBV5-6 to TRBJ2-3, with a weak D call TRBD2 (6 bases). Germline-derived CDR1 and CDR2 are SGHDT and YYEEEE. CDR3 length: 16 amino acids. The V gene lost 0 bases and the J gene lost 2 bases, with 13 bases spanning the gap. CDR3 bases: TGTGCCAGCAGCTTGGTTCGGTCTAGCGACACAGATACGCAGTATTTT. Amino acids: CASSLVRSSDTDTQYF.

This chain links TRBV2 with TRBJ2-7; 7 bases fit TRBD2. This CDR3 comprises 14 residues. The V segment lost 7 bases and the J segment 6 bases; nucleotides outside the gene matches: 12. Germline CDR1 SNHLY, CDR2 FYNNEI. Here the CDR3 reads CASTGGLTGSEQYF. DNA for the CDR3: TGTGCCAGCACCGGGGGGTTAACGGGCTCCGAGCAGTACTTC.

The chain links TRBV5-1 to TRBJ1-2, with D tentatively TRBD1 (5 bases). In germline, CDR1 is SGHRS, CDR2 YFSETQ. The CDR3 covers 14 residues. V lost 0 bases to trimming and J lost 4 bases, with 10 bases between them. The CDR3 sequence is CASSLDGAAYGYTF. In DNA form, the CDR3 reads TGCGCCAGCAGCTTGGATGGGGCAGCCTATGGCTACACCTTC.